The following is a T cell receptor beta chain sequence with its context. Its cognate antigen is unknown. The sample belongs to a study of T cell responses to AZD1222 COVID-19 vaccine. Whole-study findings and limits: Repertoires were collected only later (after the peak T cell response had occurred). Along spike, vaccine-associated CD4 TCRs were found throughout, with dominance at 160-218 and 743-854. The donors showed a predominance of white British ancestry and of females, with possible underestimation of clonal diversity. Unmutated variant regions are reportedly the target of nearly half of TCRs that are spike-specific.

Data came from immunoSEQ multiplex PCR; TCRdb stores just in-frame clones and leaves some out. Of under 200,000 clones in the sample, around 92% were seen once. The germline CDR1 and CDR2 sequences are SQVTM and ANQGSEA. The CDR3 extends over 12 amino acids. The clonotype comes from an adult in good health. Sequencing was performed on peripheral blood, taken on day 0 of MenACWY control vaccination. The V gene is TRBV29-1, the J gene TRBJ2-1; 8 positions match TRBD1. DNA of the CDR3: TGCGGCCTCCAGGGGGCGAGGTATGAGCAGTTCTTC. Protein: CGLQGARYEQFF.